The T cell receptor (beta chain) under discussion was sequenced for a study of OX40 agonist ivuxolimab in advanced cancers. Here immunoSEQ multiplex PCR was the method, and the copy in TCRdb shows in-frame clones only, minus some. The repertoire holds 41,000 or so clones, with 60% to 80% as singletons. Trimming cost V 6 bases and J 9 bases, with 12 bases left between them. The CDR3 consists of 13 residues. Germline CDR1 and CDR2: MNHEY and SVGAGI. The genes are TRBV6-5 and TRBJ1-6; D is uncertain. This clonotype originated in an adult with an advanced solid tumor such as melanoma, head and neck, liver or kidney cancer. Sequenced here: CD4+ or CD8+ T cells sorted from blood, sampled in a trial of the OX40 agonist ivuxolimab. In DNA, the CDR3 is TGTGCCAGCAGCAACCCCCCGGTTTCACCCCTCCACTTT. Translated, it gives CASSNPPVSPLHF.